The text below deals with one TCR beta chain. These data come from a study of blood T cell repertoires in COVID-19. The overall study: Samples representing acute and convalescent COVID-19 were sourced from the United States, Italy and Spain. T cells, B-cell-depleted T cells, or PBMCs provided the cDNA or gDNA that served as material.

Study processing details: Reference gene primer amplification gave estimated nucleated cell counts. The data were produced by immunoSEQ multiplex PCR, yet TCRdb's version contains in-frame clones alone and is incomplete. V, J and clone size are those of that table, while D and trimming were read from the DNA. The sample yields approximately 110,000 clones, about 83% seen once. Germline trimming cut 1 base from V and 5 bases from J; bases unmatched to any gene: 4. The CDR3 totals 15 residues. Germline CDR1 and CDR2: SGHRS and YFSETQ. The J gene is TRBJ2-3, the V gene TRBV5-1; 10 bases line up with TRBD2. The TCR originated in a human donor in a cohort sampled during active COVID-19. The source material was peripheral blood. The CDR3 spells CASSLPLAGEDTQYF. CDR3 sequence (DNA): TGCGCCAGCAGCTTGCCTCTAGCGGGAGAAGATACGCAGTATTTT.